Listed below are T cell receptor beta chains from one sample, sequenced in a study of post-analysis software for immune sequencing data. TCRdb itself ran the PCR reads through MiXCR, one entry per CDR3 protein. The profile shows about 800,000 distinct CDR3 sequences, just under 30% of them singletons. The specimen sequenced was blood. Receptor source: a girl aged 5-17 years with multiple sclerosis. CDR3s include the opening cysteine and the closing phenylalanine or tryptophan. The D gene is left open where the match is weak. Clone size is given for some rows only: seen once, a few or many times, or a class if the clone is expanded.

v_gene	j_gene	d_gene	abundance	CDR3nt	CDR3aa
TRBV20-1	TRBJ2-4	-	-	TGCAGTGCTAGATTAGGAGACATTCAGTACTTC	CSARLGDIQYF
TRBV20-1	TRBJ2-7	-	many	TGCAGTGCTAGACCCTACAGGGCGGGGGACTACGAGCAGTACTTC	CSARPYRAGDYEQYF
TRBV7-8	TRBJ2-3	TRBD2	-	TGTGCCAGCAACCGGGTAGCGGGGGGGGATACGCAGTATTTT	CASNRVAGGDTQYF
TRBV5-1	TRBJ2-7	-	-	TGCGCCAGCAGCTTGGTGGAGGGTTACAACGAGCAGTACTTC	CASSLVEGYNEQYF
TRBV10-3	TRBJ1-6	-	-	TGTGCCATCAGTGAACGTGGAGGGGAAAATTCACCCCTCCACTTT	CAISERGGENSPLHF
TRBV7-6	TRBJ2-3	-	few	TGTGCCAGCACCGCGGCCAGGGCCCTCCTTAGCACAGATACGCAGTATTTT	CASTAARALLSTDTQYF
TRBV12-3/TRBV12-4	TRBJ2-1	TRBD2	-	TGTGCCAGCAGTTTTGCGGGAGTCTCCTACAATGAGCAGTTCTTC	CASSFAGVSYNEQFF
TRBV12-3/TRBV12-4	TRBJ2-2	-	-	TGTGCCAGCAGTTCCTTTGGGGACACCGGGGAGCTGTTTTTT	CASSSFGDTGELFF
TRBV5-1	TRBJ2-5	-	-	TGCGCCAGCAGCTTGGATATTCGGCAAGAGACCCAGTACTTC	CASSLDIRQETQYF
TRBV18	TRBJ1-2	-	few	TGTGCCAGCTCACCAGGGGAACACTATGGCTACACCTTC	CASSPGEHYGYTF
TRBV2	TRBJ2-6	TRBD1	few	TGTGCCAGCAACACACAGGGGATTCCTGGGGCCAACGTCCTGACTTTC	CASNTQGIPGANVLTF
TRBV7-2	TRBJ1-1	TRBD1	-	TGTGCCAGCAGCTTAGAGGTGGGACAGGGGGCCCGGCACACTGAAGCTTTCTTT	CASSLEVGQGARHTEAFF
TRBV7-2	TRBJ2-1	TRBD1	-	TGTGCCAGCAGCCCTCGGACAGGGGAGGATGAGCAGTTCTTC	CASSPRTGEDEQFF
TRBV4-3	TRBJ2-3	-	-	TGCGCCAGCAGCCAAAGGCCTTCGGACGGGAGCACAGATACGCAGTATTTT	CASSQRPSDGSTDTQYF
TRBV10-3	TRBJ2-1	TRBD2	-	TGTGCCATCGGGGCTAGCGGGAAGGGGGTGTCCTACAATGAGCAGTTCTTC	CAIGASGKGVSYNEQFF
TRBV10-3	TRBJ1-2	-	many	TGTGCCATCAGTGAGGCGGGCGGTTACTATGGCTACACCTTC	CAISEAGGYYGYTF
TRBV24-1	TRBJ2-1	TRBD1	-	TGTGCCACCGATGGACAGGGGGGCGGGGAGCAGTTCTTC	CATDGQGGGEQFF
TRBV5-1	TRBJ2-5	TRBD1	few	TGCGCCAGCAGCCCGGGGGACAGGGCCCAAGAGACCCAGTACTTC	CASSPGDRAQETQYF
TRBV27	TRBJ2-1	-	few	TGTGCCAGCAGTGCAGCGGTGGCCGGTTTGAATGAGCAGTTCTTC	CASSAAVAGLNEQFF
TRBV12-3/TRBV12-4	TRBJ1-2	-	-	TGTGCCAGCAGTTTGGGAACCGAGCCTTATGGCTACACCTTC	CASSLGTEPYGYTF
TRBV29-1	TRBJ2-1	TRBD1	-	TGCAGCTCCTACAGGGGGCTGGGAGAGACCCAGTTCTTC	CSSYRGLGETQFF
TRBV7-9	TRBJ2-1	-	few	TGTGCCAGCAGCATAGGACCGGGTCTGGGGCAGTTCTTC	CASSIGPGLGQFF
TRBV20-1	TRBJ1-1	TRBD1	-	TGCAGTGCACCCGACAGGGACACTGAAGCTTTCTTT	CSAPDRDTEAFF
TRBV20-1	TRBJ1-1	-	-	TGCAGTGCTAGTCTGGGGGCGAGGGACACTGAAGCTTTCTTT	CSASLGARDTEAFF
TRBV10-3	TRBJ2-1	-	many	TGTGCCATCAGTACAGGCTGGGAGCAGTTCTTC	CAISTGWEQFF
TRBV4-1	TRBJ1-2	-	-	TGCGCCAGCAGCCAAGTCCTAGGGGGCTACACCTTC	CASSQVLGGYTF
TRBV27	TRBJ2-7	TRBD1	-	TGTGCCAGCAGTTTATCAATGGGGGACAGAGGGGTTCCCTACGAGCAGTACTTC	CASSLSMGDRGVPYEQYF
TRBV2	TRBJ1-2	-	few	TGTGCCAGCCAGGACTTAACCTATGGCTACACCTTC	CASQDLTYGYTF
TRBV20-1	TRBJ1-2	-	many	TGCAGTGCTAGGGAAGCGACAGGAGAGTTAGGCTACACCTTC	CSAREATGELGYTF
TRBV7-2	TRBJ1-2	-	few	TGTGCCAGCAGCTTAGGCCAGTCGGTCTATGGCTACACCTTC	CASSLGQSVYGYTF
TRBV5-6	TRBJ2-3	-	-	TGTGCCAGCAGCCATCTTAGCGATTCTAACACAGATACGCAGTATTTT	CASSHLSDSNTDTQYF
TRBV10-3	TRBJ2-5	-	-	TGTGCCATCAGTCCCCGACAGGCTGCCTTAGAGACCCAGTACTTC	CAISPRQAALETQYF
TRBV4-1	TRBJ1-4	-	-	TGCGCCAGCAGCCACCTCCAAACGACTAATGAAAAACTGTTTTTT	CASSHLQTTNEKLFF
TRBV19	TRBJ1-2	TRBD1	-	TGTGCCAGTAGCCGACAGGGGGCTTCTTTGGGCTACACCTTC	CASSRQGASLGYTF
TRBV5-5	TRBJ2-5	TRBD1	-	TGTGCCAGCAGCAGGGGGGACAGGTCGGGGGAGCAGTACTTC	CASSRGDRSGEQYF
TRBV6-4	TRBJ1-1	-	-	TGTGCCAGCAGGCAGGACCGAGACACTGAAGCTTTCTTT	CASRQDRDTEAFF